The source of this T cell receptor beta chain is a study of blood T cell repertoires in COVID-19. Libraries were prepared by immunoSEQ multiplex PCR; TCRdb keeps only in-frame clonotypes and omits some of them. The repertoire has hundreds of thousands of clones, approximately 90% of them found once; the top ten carry around 0.84%. This CDR3 spans 19 amino acids. Material for sequencing was peripheral blood. The chain combines TRBV21-1 with TRBJ2-7; the D segment call TRBD2 is taken from the table without a DNA check. TRBV21-1 is designated a pseudogene. The receptor was isolated from a man aged 60 to 75 with COVID-19, enrolled during active disease. The CDR3 loop reads CASSKARTSGVPQPYEQYF. The CDR3 nucleotides are TGTGCCAGCAGCAAAGCGCGGACTAGCGGGGTCCCCCAGCCCTACGAGCAGTACTTC.